Listed below are T cell receptor beta chains from one sample, sequenced in a study of blood T cell repertoires in COVID-19. The repertoire was sequenced with immunoSEQ multiplex PCR; TCRdb's copy has only in-frame clones and lacks some. The sample contains about 150,000 clones, about 87% of which appear only once. The sequencing input was peripheral blood. The receptors come from a woman aged 50 to 60 with active or convalescent COVID-19. CDR3s include the opening cysteine and the closing phenylalanine or tryptophan. A D gene is named only where the DNA matches it firmly. Expanded clones are given a class, and other clones once, few, many or no size at all.

d_gene	abundance	v_gene	j_gene	CDR3nt	CDR3aa
-	-	TRBV27	TRBJ2-6	TGTGCCAGCAGTCCTTTCTCTGGGGCCAACGTCCTGACTTTC	CASSPFSGANVLTF
-	-	TRBV6-5	TRBJ1-2	TGTGCCAGCAGACTAACCCCCGGCGAGCGTGGCTACACCTTC	CASRLTPGERGYTF
-	-	TRBV27	TRBJ2-2	TGTGCCAGCGCGGTAAACACCGGGGAGCTGTTTTTT	CASAVNTGELFF
TRBD2	-	TRBV7-2	TRBJ2-2	TGTGCCAGCAGCTTAAGTACGGGGGGGCGTATCACCGGGGAGCTGTTTTTT	CASSLSTGGRITGELFF
-	-	TRBV27	TRBJ1-1	TGTGCCAGCAGGTCCATGGGCGGGAGCACTGAAGCTTTCTTT	CASRSMGGSTEAFF
TRBD1	-	TRBV19	TRBJ1-1	TGTGCCAGTAGAAATGGACAGGGAGGGGCCACTGAAGCTTTCTTT	CASRNGQGGATEAFF
TRBD1	-	TRBV27	TRBJ1-6	TGTGCCAGCAGCGGCCTGACAGGGGGAGCTACATATAATTCACCCCTCCACTTT	CASSGLTGGATYNSPLHF
-	once	TRBV7-2	TRBJ1-1	TGTGCCAGCAGCTTAGGGCCCGGACAAGTGGAAGCTTTCTTT	CASSLGPGQVEAFF
-	-	TRBV2	TRBJ1-1	TGTGCCAGCTTTCTCCAACGGAGGGCCTCTGAAGCTTTCTTT	CASFLQRRASEAFF
TRBD1	-	TRBV3-1/TRBV3-2	TRBJ1-2	TGTGCCAGCAGCCAATCGATCCGGGACAGGGTCGGGTATGGCTACACCTTC	CASSQSIRDRVGYGYTF
TRBD1	-	TRBV18	TRBJ1-2	TGTGCCAGCTCACCATCGGGACAGATGTATGGCTACACCTTC	CASSPSGQMYGYTF
-	-	TRBV7-2	TRBJ1-2	TGTGCCAGCAGCTTAGCCCCTAACACCCTAGGGAGCTATGGCTACACCTTC	CASSLAPNTLGSYGYTF
-	-	TRBV5-8	TRBJ1-3	TGTGCCAGCATCCGGGGGGGACCCTCTGGAAACACCATATATTTT	CASIRGGPSGNTIYF
-	-	TRBV28	TRBJ1-2	TGTGCCACCGGGAGGACTCAAAACACGGGCGGCTACACCTTC	CATGRTQNTGGYTF
TRBD2	-	TRBV30	TRBJ2-1	TGTGCCTGGAGACGCCAAGGCGGGGGGCCCTACAATGAGCAGTTCTTC	CAWRRQGGGPYNEQFF
TRBD1	-	TRBV5-1	TRBJ2-5	TGCGCCAGCGTGGGACAGGGAGGACCGGGAGAGACCCAGTACTTC	CASVGQGGPGETQYF
TRBD2	once	TRBV19	TRBJ2-1	TGTGCCAGTAGGACTAGCGGGAGGGCAATTTACAATGAGCAGTTCTTC	CASRTSGRAIYNEQFF
TRBD2	-	TRBV9	TRBJ2-5	TGTGCCAGCAGCGCCGACGGGAGGGACGGGACCCAGTACTTC	CASSADGRDGTQYF
-	few	TRBV2	TRBJ2-7	TGTGCCAGCAGGGATAGGGGGAAAGAGCAGTACTTC	CASRDRGKEQYF
-	few	TRBV25-1	TRBJ1-2	TGTGCCAGCACCTCGGGAACCCCCGATGGCTACACCTTC	CASTSGTPDGYTF
-	-	TRBV18	TRBJ2-1	TGTGCCAGCCCCATGGGCGTGGGTTACAATGAGCAGTTCTTC	CASPMGVGYNEQFF
-	-	TRBV19	TRBJ2-6	TGTGCCAGCCTAGGGACTGCTGGGGCCAACGTCCTGACTTTC	CASLGTAGANVLTF
TRBD1	-	TRBV7-2	TRBJ1-1	TGTGCCAGCAGCTTAGCGCGGACAGGGCGCATGAACACTGAAGCTTTCTTT	CASSLARTGRMNTEAFF
TRBD2	once	TRBV27	TRBJ2-1	TGTGCCAGCAGTTTACGTCTAGCGGGAGTGAATGAGCAGTTCTTC	CASSLRLAGVNEQFF
-	-	TRBV18	TRBJ1-3	TGTGCCAGCTCACCAGTTTGGCAGGCCCCGGGAAACACCATATATTTT	CASSPVWQAPGNTIYF
TRBD2	once	TRBV7-3	TRBJ2-1	TGTGCCAGCAGCCCAGGACTAGCGGGGGGAATCTCCTACAATGAGCAGTTCTTC	CASSPGLAGGISYNEQFF
-	-	TRBV3-1/TRBV3-2	TRBJ2-5	TGTGCCAGCAGCCCAGGAGGGAAGACGGACATGAAAGGGGAGACCCAGTACTTC	CASSPGGKTDMKGETQYF
TRBD1	-	TRBV3-1/TRBV3-2	TRBJ2-7	TGTGCCAGCAGCAGGGGGCTCGCCTACGAGCAGTACTTC	CASSRGLAYEQYF
TRBD2	-	TRBV27	TRBJ2-3	TGTGCCAGCAGTTCCCTACAGCGGGGGGTCACAGATACGCAGTATTTT	CASSSLQRGVTDTQYF
TRBD1	once	TRBV5-4	TRBJ1-1	TGTGCCAGCAGCCCGACAGGGGCGGGATGGACTGAAGCTTTCTTT	CASSPTGAGWTEAFF
-	-	TRBV5-1	TRBJ1-2	TGCGCCAGCAGCTTGGAGGGACACTCCTATGGCTACACCTTC	CASSLEGHSYGYTF
TRBD1	-	TRBV7-9	TRBJ1-2	TGTGCCAGCAGCTTAGCAGGGGGCGCTAGCTATGGCTACACCTTC	CASSLAGGASYGYTF
TRBD2	-	TRBV15	TRBJ2-1	TGTGCCACCAGCAGAGAAGCGGGGAATGAGCAGTTCTTC	CATSREAGNEQFF
-	-	TRBV18	TRBJ1-1	TGTGCCAGCTCACGGGGGCGGAGTGAAGCTTTCTTT	CASSRGRSEAFF
-	-	TRBV19	TRBJ2-3	TGTGCCAGTAGTATAGCCCGGACTCCCCCTAGCACAGATACGCAGTATTTT	CASSIARTPPSTDTQYF
TRBD1	-	TRBV18	TRBJ2-7	TGTGCCAGCTCACTTGGACAGGCGGCTGGCGACGAGCAGTACTTC	CASSLGQAAGDEQYF
-	-	TRBV30	TRBJ2-5	TGTGCCTGGAGAAGAGGGGGGGTCCAAGAGACCCAGTACTTC	CAWRRGGVQETQYF
-	-	TRBV30	TRBJ1-3	TGTGCCTGGAGTGGCGACAGGTTCCAAAACACCATATATTTT	CAWSGDRFQNTIYF
-	few	TRBV12-3/TRBV12-4	TRBJ2-4	TGTGCCAGCAGTTTAAGTGGCGGAAACATTCAGTACTTC	CASSLSGGNIQYF
-	-	TRBV28	TRBJ1-5	TGTGCCACCCACGGACAGAATCAGCCCCAGCATTTT	CATHGQNQPQHF
TRBD1	-	TRBV6-5	TRBJ1-1	TGTGCCAGCAGTTACTCACAGGGGCTGAACACTGAAGCTTTCTTT	CASSYSQGLNTEAFF
TRBD2	once	TRBV18	TRBJ2-3	TGTGCCAGCTCACCACGGGTTAGCGGGGGTCGCAGCACAGATACGCAGTATTTT	CASSPRVSGGRSTDTQYF
TRBD1	-	TRBV23-1	TRBJ1-1	TGCGCCAGCAGTCACTACAGGGGCACTGAAGCTTTCTTT	CASSHYRGTEAFF
TRBD2	-	TRBV6-5	TRBJ2-2	TGTGCCAGCAGTTACCTGGGGGGGATTGTCACCGGGGAGCTGTTTTTT	CASSYLGGIVTGELFF
TRBD2	-	TRBV10-3	TRBJ2-1	TGTGCCATCAGTGAAAGCGGGGGGGCCAGTATTTACAATGAGCAGTTCTTC	CAISESGGASIYNEQFF
TRBD1	-	TRBV20-1	TRBJ2-3	TGCAGTGCTAGTCGGACAGGGACCGTCACAGATACGCAGTATTTT	CSASRTGTVTDTQYF
-	-	TRBV11-1	TRBJ2-1	TGTGCCAGCAGCAGGGTCGAGGGAAACAATGAGCAGTTCTTC	CASSRVEGNNEQFF
TRBD1	-	TRBV7-2	TRBJ1-5	TGTGCCAGCAGCCCCGGGACAGGGAATCAGCCCCAGCATTTT	CASSPGTGNQPQHF
TRBD1	-	TRBV28	TRBJ1-1	TGTGCCAGCAGCACCGGACAGGGACCCTTCGGCACTGAAGCTTTCTTT	CASSTGQGPFGTEAFF
-	-	TRBV3-1/TRBV3-2	TRBJ1-1	TGTGCCAGCAGCTCCAAATTTAGCGGGGGAGGCACTGAAGCTTTCTTT	CASSSKFSGGGTEAFF